This T cell receptor (beta chain) was sequenced in a study of shared clonotypes between healthy human individuals. Study-level information: Three plates each covered CD4 naive and memory; CD8 naive two, CD8 memory one. Study-wide findings and caveats: Generation probabilities were higher for clonotypes shared across all four sorted-subset donors than for unshared ones.

A word on this clone: Its antigen is currently unknown.

Generated by immunoSEQ multiplex PCR, the TCRdb table keeps only in-frame clones and is missing some. The sample yields over 1.4 million clones, approximately 97% seen once. Germline values: CDR1 LGHNA, CDR2 YSLEER. Trimming cost V 1 base and J 5 bases, with 17 bases left between them. The CDR3 has 17 residues. Those who donated, Caucasian adults without exception, all lived in Nashville, Tennessee. The authors divided CD4+ cells into CD45RA+ naive and CD45RA-negative memory subsets. The TCR comes from a man aged 25 to 45 in good health. This chain uses TRBV4-3 with TRBJ2-2; TRBD1 is a possible D gene (6 bases). The material sequenced was naive CD4+ T cells sorted from blood. This sample's subset: CD45RA+ positively selected. CDR3 nucleotide sequence: TGCGCCAGCAGCCAAGTAGAGTGGCAGGGGAGAACCGGGGAGCTGTTTTTT. Its translation: CASSQVEWQGRTGELFF.